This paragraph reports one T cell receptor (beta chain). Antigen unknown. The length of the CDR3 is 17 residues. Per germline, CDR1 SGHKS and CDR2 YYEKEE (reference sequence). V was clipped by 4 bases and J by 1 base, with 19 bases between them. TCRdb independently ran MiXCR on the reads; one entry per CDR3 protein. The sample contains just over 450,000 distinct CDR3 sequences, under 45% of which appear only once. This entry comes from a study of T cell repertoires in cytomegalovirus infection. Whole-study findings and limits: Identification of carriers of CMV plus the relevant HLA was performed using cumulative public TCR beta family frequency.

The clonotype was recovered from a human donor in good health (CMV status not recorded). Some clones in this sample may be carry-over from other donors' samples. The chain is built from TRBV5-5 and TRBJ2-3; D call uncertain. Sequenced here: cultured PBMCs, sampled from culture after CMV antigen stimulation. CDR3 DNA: TGTGCCAGCAGCACGAGGACGGGCGGCGGAGGCACAGATACGCAGTATTTT. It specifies CASSTRTGGGGTDTQYF.